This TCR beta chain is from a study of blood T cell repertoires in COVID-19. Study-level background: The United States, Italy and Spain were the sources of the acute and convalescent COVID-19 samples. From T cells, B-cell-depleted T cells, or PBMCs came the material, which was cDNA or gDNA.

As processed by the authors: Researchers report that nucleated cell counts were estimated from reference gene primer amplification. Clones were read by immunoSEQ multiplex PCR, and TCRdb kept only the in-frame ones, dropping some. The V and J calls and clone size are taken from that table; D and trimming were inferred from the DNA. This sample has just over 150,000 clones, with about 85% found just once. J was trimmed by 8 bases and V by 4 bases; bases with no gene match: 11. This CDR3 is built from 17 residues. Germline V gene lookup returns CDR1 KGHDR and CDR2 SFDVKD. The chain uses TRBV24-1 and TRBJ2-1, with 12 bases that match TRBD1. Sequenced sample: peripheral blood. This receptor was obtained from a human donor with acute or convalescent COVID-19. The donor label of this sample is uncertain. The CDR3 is CATSDRAGTGGRYEQFF. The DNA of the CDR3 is TGTGCCACCAGTGACCGCGCCGGGACAGGGGGCAGGTATGAGCAGTTCTTC.